A selection of T cell receptor beta chains follows, all from one sample in a study of cytomegalovirus exposure and HLA in healthy donors. Sequencing was performed with immunoSEQ multiplex PCR; in TCRdb, only in-frame clones are kept and a portion is missing. The sample shows under 110,000 clones, 88% of them seen only once. Sequenced material: PBMCs. Every receptor here comes from a woman in her late teens or twenties in good health and CMV-seropositive. CDR3s include the opening cysteine and the closing phenylalanine or tryptophan. D genes are given only for firm matches. Where a row states a size, it is once, few, many or the class of an expanded clone; other rows omit it.

cdr3_length j_call d_call clone_size v_call cdr3_aa cdr3_nt
16 TRBJ2-1 TRBD2 . TRBV28 CASIPPRLAGGNEQFF TGTGCCAGCATTCCCCCACGCCTAGCGGGGGGGAATGAGCAGTTCTTC
16 TRBJ2-2 TRBD2 . TRBV11-2 CASSFLAGPNTGELFF TGTGCCAGCAGCTTTCTAGCGGGGCCGAACACCGGGGAGCTGTTTTTT
14 TRBJ1-1 . . TRBV21-1 CASSKDGVNTEAFF TGTGCCAGCAGCAAAGACGGGGTGAACACTGAAGCTTTCTTT
15 TRBJ2-3 TRBD2 . TRBV19 CASTRGGLSTDTQYF TGTGCCAGTACGCGGGGGGGCCTTAGCACAGATACGCAGTATTTT
14 TRBJ2-4 . . TRBV27 CASSVSSGKNIQYF TGTGCCAGCAGTGTGAGTAGCGGCAAAAACATTCAGTACTTC
15 TRBJ2-7 . . TRBV9 CASSVGQGLTYEQYF TGTGCCAGCAGCGTAGGGCAGGGGTTAACCTACGAGCAGTACTTC
12 TRBJ2-2 . few TRBV6-5 CASRAGAGELFF TGTGCCAGCAGGGCAGGGGCCGGGGAGCTGTTTTTT
14 TRBJ1-1 TRBD1 once TRBV19 CASSIGQGFIEAFF TGTGCCAGTAGTATTGGACAGGGTTTTATTGAAGCTTTCTTT
16 TRBJ2-3 . . TRBV15 CATSREGRGSTDTQYF TGTGCCACCAGCAGAGAGGGGCGGGGAAGCACAGATACGCAGTATTTT
15 TRBJ2-5 TRBD1 . TRBV2 CASGGQGLGKETQYF TGTGCCAGCGGGGGACAGGGATTGGGTAAAGAGACCCAGTACTTC
13 TRBJ1-2 TRBD1 . TRBV27 CASSLRQGDGYTF TGTGCCAGCAGTTTACGGCAGGGGGATGGCTACACCTTC
14 TRBJ2-5 . . TRBV6-5 CASSYLRVRETQYF TGTGCCAGCAGTTACCTTCGGGTTAGAGAGACCCAGTACTTC
19 TRBJ1-6 . . TRBV4-1 CASSQEGSVTSSYNSPLHF TGCGCCAGCAGCCAAGAAGGGAGTGTTACGAGCTCCTATAATTCACCCCTCCACTTT
16 TRBJ1-6 . . TRBV7-9 CASSLGVEARNSPLHF TGTGCCAGCAGCTTAGGGGTCGAGGCCCGAAATTCACCCCTCCACTTT
14 TRBJ2-7 TRBD1 once TRBV27 CASSLSTGSIDRYF TGTGCCAGCAGTTTATCGACAGGGTCGATTGATCGGTACTTC
12 TRBJ2-1 . . TRBV16 CASSRRWNEQFF TGTGCCAGCAGCCGCAGGTGGAATGAGCAGTTCTTC
14 TRBJ2-3 TRBD2 . TRBV2 CASSVSGGTDTQYF TGTGCCAGCAGTGTTAGCGGGGGCACAGATACGCAGTATTTT
16 TRBJ2-7 TRBD1 . TRBV19 CASRRKDRVSSYEQYF TGTGCCAGTAGACGCAAGGACAGGGTAAGCTCCTACGAGCAGTACTTC
15 TRBJ2-6 . . TRBV27 CASSFAGVGANVLTF TGTGCCAGCAGTTTCGCAGGGGTTGGGGCCAACGTCCTGACTTTC
15 TRBJ2-1 TRBD1 . TRBV4-3 CASSQDPRGGDEQFF TGCGCCAGCAGCCAAGATCCACGAGGGGGCGATGAGCAGTTCTTC